Listed here are 7 T cell receptor beta chains from one sample, sequenced in a study of shared clonotypes between healthy human individuals. Repertoires were generated with immunoSEQ multiplex PCR, while TCRdb's copy carries only in-frame clones and drops some. The sample contains fewer than 1.8 million clones, 98% of which appear only once. Sample: naive CD4+ T cells sorted from blood. Documented subset: CD45RA+ positively selected. The receptors derive from a man aged 25 to 40 in good health.

This chain links TRBV18 with TRBJ2-7, with no clear D. Deletions cut 3 bases from V and 0 bases from J, with 12 bases between. Germline V gene sequence: CDR1 KGHSH, CDR2 LQKENI. CDR3 length: 15 amino acids. The CDR3 DNA reads as TGTGCCAGCTCACCGGGTTTTGGGGACTCCTACGAGCAGTACTTC. Encoded protein: CASSPGFGDSYEQYF. Full variable domain (rest looked up from reference TRBV18 and TRBJ2-7): NAGVMQNPRHLVRRRGQEARLRCSPMKGHSHVYWYRQLPEEGLKFMVYLQKENIIDESGMPKERFSAEFPKEGPSILRIQQVVRGDSAAYFCASSPGFGDSYEQYFGPGTRLTVT.

For this clone: The sample has other DNA sequences that encode this CDR3 too. The chain links TRBV4-1 to TRBJ2-7; maybe TRBD1 (5 bases). CDR3 length equals 15 residues. V was cut by 1 base and J by 3 bases, with 13 bases left in between. Germline V CDR1 and CDR2: MGHRA, YSYEKL. The CDR3 sequence is CASSQGGQGLYEQYF. CDR3 bases: TGCGCCAGCAGCCAAGGCGGTCAGGGCCTCTACGAGCAGTACTTC.

This clone was found once. This chain joins TRBV5-8 and TRBJ2-1; tentatively, D is TRBD2 (5 bases). Trimming stripped 2 bases from V and 3 bases from J, with 9 bases between. The germline gives CDR1 SGHTS, CDR2 YDEGEE. This CDR3 has 14 residues. The CDR3 sequence is CASSLTGNYNEQFF. The CDR3 region has the DNA TGTGCCAGCAGCTTAACCGGGAACTACAATGAGCAGTTCTTC.

CDR3 loop: CASSIRFGETQYF. The CDR3 DNA sequence: TGTGCCAGTAGTATCAGGTTTGGAGAGACCCAGTACTTC. The chain combines TRBV19 with TRBJ2-5; D ambiguous. V gave up 3 bases and J gave up 4 bases, with 9 bases separating them. The CDR3 loop spans 13 amino acids. The germline V gene has CDR1 LNHDA and CDR2 SQIVND (reference sequence).

The gene calls are TRBV7-2 and TRBJ2-5, with TRBD2 matching over 12 bases. Per germline, CDR1 SGHTA and CDR2 FQGNSA. V trimming: 5 bases; J trimming: 4 bases; junction bases outside the gene matches: 14. This CDR3 contains 18 residues. The CDR3 DNA reads as TGTGCCAGCAGCGAGGTCCGCCTAGCGGGAGGGCCGGGAGAGACCCAGTACTTC. Its protein is CASSEVRLAGGPGETQYF. Variable domain in full (rest from reference TRBV7-2 and TRBJ2-5): GAGVSQSPSNKVTEKGKDVELRCDPISGHTALYWYRQSLGQGLEFLIYFQGNSAPDKSGLPSDRFSAERTGGSVSTLTIQRTQQEDSAVYLCASSEVRLAGGPGETQYFGPGTRLLVL.

The V call is TRBV25-1, the J call TRBJ1-1; D remains ambiguous. Germline CDR1 reads MGHDK; CDR2 reads SYGVNS. Trimming removed 2 bases at V and 5 bases at J, with 15 bases between. CDR3 length: 15 amino acids. CDR3 residues: CASSETGTLGTEAFF. The CDR3, as DNA: TGTGCCAGCAGTGAAACTGGCACTCTCGGGACTGAAGCTTTCTTT.

V and J are TRBV27 and TRBJ1-5, with D unclear. The CDR3 is 15 amino acids. Germline V gene lookup returns CDR1 MNHEY and CDR2 SMNVEV (reference sequence). V gave up 3 bases and J gave up 3 bases, with 12 bases separating them. CDR3: CASSFGKGFNQPQHF. DNA for the CDR3: TGTGCCAGCAGTTTCGGGAAGGGTTTCAATCAGCCCCAGCATTTT.